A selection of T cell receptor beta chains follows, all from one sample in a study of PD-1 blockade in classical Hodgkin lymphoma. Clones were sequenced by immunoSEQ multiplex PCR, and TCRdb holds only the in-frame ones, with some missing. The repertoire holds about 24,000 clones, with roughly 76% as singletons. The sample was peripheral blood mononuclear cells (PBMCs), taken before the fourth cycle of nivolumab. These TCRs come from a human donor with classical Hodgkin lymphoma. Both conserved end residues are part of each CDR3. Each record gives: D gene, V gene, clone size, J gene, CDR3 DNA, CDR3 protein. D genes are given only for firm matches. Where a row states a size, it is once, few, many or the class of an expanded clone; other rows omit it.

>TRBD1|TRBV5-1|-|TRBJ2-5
TGCGCCAGCAGCTCGGGACAGGTCCAAGAGACCCAGTACTTC
CASSSGQVQETQYF
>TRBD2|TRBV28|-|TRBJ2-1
TGTGCCAGCAGTTTAAGAACTAGCGGGTTCTACAATGAGCAGTTCTTC
CASSLRTSGFYNEQFF
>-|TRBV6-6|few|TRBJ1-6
TGTGCCAGCAGTTTCTCCTCGGACAGTGCTTCACCCCTCCACTTT
CASSFSSDSASPLHF
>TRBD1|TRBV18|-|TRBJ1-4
TGTGCCAGCTCGCCACAGGGGAGAACAACTAATGAAAAACTGTTTTTT
CASSPQGRTTNEKLFF
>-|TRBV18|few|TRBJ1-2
TGTGCCAGCTCTCAGGGCTATGGCTACACCTTC
CASSQGYGYTF
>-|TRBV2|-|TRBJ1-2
TGTGCCAGCAGTAGATCGCCAAGCGGTGGCTACACCTTC
CASSRSPSGGYTF
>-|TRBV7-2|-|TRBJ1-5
TGTGCCAGCAGCTTAGAGGTCAATCAGCCCCAGCATTTT
CASSLEVNQPQHF
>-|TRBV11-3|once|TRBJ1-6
TGTGCCAGCAGACCCATGGGGGCATCCAATTCACCCCTCCACTTT
CASRPMGASNSPLHF
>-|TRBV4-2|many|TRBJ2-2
TGTGCCAGCAGCCATGGGACAAACACCGGGGAGCTGTTTTTT
CASSHGTNTGELFF
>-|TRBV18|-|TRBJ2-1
TGTGCCAGCTCACCGGAGGGGGGAGGGGTCTACAATGAGCAGTTCTTC
CASSPEGGGVYNEQFF
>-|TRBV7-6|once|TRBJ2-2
TGTGCCAGCAGCTGGGGACAAGGGGGGGAGCTGTTTTTT
CASSWGQGGELFF
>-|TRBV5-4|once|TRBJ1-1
TGTGCCAGCAGCTCAAGGGGTCTCGGGGCTTTCTTT
CASSSRGLGAFF
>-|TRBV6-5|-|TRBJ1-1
TGTGCCAGCAGTTACTCGTCAGGTTCTGAAGCTTTCTTT
CASSYSSGSEAFF
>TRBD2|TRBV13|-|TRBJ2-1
TGTGCCAGCAGCTTAGATAGCGGGGGTAACAATGAGCAGTTCTTC
CASSLDSGGNNEQFF
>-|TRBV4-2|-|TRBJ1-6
TGTGCCAGCAGCCAAGATCGAGGGAATAATTCACCCCTCCACTTT
CASSQDRGNNSPLHF
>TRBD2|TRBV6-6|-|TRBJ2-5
TGTGCCAGCTCTAGCGGGGCAGAGACCCAGTACTTC
CASSSGAETQYF
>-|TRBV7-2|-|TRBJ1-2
TGTGCCAGCAGCTTAGATTGGACAGCTGGAAACTATGGCTACACCTTC
CASSLDWTAGNYGYTF
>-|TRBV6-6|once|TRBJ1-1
TGTGCCAGCAGCTGGGAGTTGGCGAACACTGAAGCTTTCTTT
CASSWELANTEAFF
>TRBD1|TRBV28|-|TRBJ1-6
TGTGCCAGCGGACGGGACAGGGGGGCACCCCTCCACTTT
CASGRDRGAPLHF
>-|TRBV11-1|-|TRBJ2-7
TGTGCCAGCAGCTTCCAGTGGACCTACGAGCAGTACTTC
CASSFQWTYEQYF
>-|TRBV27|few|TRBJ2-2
TGTGCCAGCAGTCCTTTCCGGTCGAACACCGGGGAGCTGTTTTTT
CASSPFRSNTGELFF
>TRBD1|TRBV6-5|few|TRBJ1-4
TGTGCCAGCAGTTACGGGACAGGTGGGGAAAAACTGTTTTTT
CASSYGTGGEKLFF
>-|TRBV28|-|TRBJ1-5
TGTGCCAGCAGCTTGGACACCCATGGAGGTCAGCCCCAGCATTTT
CASSLDTHGGQPQHF
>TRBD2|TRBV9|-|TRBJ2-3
TGTGCCAGCAGCGTAGTCCCAAACGGGGGGATTTATTCAGATACGCAGTATTTT
CASSVVPNGGIYSDTQYF
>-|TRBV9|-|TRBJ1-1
TGTGCCAGCAGCGTAAATTTCGGGACTGAAGCTTTCTTT
CASSVNFGTEAFF
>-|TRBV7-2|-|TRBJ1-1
TGTGCCAGCAGCTTAGTACACTTGAACACTGAAGCTTTCTTT
CASSLVHLNTEAFF
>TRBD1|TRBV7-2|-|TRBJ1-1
TGCGCCAGCAGCTTAGCAAGGAACAGGGGAAGAGGCGGCAGCACTGAAGCTTTCTTT
CASSLARNRGRGGSTEAFF
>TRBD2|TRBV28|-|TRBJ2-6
TGTGCCACCAATCCTCGGGGGGCTGGGGCCAACGTCCTGACTTTC
CATNPRGAGANVLTF
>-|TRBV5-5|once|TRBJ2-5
TGTGCCAGCAGCACTGTGCCCGGGGGTCGGTCTGGGACCCAGTACTTC
CASSTVPGGRSGTQYF
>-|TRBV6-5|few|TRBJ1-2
TGTGCCAGCAGTTATAGACGGACCCACTATGGCTACACCTTC
CASSYRRTHYGYTF
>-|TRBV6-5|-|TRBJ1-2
TGTGCCAGCAGTTCCCTCGACCGCTATGGCTACACCTTC
CASSSLDRYGYTF
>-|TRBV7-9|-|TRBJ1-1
TGTGCCAGCAGCCGGATCCTTGGGGGGACAACTGAAGCTTTCTTT
CASSRILGGTTEAFF
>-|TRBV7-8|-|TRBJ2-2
TGTGCCAGCAGCTTAGTAGGCGCGAACACCGGGGAGCTGTTTTTT
CASSLVGANTGELFF
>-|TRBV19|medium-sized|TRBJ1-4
TGTGCCAGTAGTATCGACAGCCGTAATGAAAAACTGTTTTTT
CASSIDSRNEKLFF
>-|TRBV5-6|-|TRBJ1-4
TGTGCCAGCAGCTTGGACGCAACTAATGAAAAACTGTTTTTT
CASSLDATNEKLFF
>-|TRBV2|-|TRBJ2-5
TGTGCCAGCAGTGATACAGTTCAAGAGACCCAGTACTTC
CASSDTVQETQYF
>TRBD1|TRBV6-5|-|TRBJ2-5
TGTGCCAGCAGTGCGGGGACAGGGAAGACCCAGTACTTC
CASSAGTGKTQYF
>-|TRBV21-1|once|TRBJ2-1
TGTGCCAGCAGCAAAAGGCTAGCGGGGGTCAGCTCCTACAATGAGCAGTTCTTC
CASSKRLAGVSSYNEQFF
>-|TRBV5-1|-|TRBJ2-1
TGCGCCAGCAGCTTCTCTACAAAAAATGAGCAGTTCTTC
CASSFSTKNEQFF
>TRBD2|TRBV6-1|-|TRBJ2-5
TGTGCCAGCAGTGAAGGTGGGACTAGTGTCCAGACCCAGTACTTC
CASSEGGTSVQTQYF
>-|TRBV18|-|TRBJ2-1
TGTGCCAGCTCAGGTTCTCGGGGGGCCGGGGATGAGCAGTTCTTC
CASSGSRGAGDEQFF
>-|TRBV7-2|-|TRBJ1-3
TGTGCCAGCAGCGTCGACAGCTTGATTGGAAACACCATATATTTT
CASSVDSLIGNTIYF
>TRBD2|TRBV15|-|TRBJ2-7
TGTGCCACCAGCAGAGATCCCCTAGCGGCCTACGTTGAGCAGTACTTC
CATSRDPLAAYVEQYF
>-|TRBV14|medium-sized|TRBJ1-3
TGTGCCAGCAGCCAAACTCGTAACACCATATATTTT
CASSQTRNTIYF
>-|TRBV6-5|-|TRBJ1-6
TGTGCCAGCAGTGACTATAATTCACCCCTCCACTTT
CASSDYNSPLHF
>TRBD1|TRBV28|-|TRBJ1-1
TGTGCCAGCAGTTTCGGACAGGGGGCGGAGAACACTGAAGCTTTCTTT
CASSFGQGAENTEAFF
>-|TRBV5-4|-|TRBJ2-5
TGTGCCAGCAGCCGAGGGGGTAACCAAGAGACCCAGTACTTC
CASSRGGNQETQYF
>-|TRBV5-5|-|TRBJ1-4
TGTGCCAGCAGCTTCTCCGCAGGGACCTCTAATGAAAAACTGTTTTTT
CASSFSAGTSNEKLFF
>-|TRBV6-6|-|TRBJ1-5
TGTGCCACCACCGGGGGGGGGACCAATCAGCCCCAGCATTTT
CATTGGGTNQPQHF
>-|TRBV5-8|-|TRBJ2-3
TGTGCCAGCAGCTTGGCCGGGGGACATTCTGAACCTACAGATACGCAGTATTTT
CASSLAGGHSEPTDTQYF
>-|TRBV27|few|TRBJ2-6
TGTGCCAGCAGTTTATCAGGGCCCGGAGGCTCTGGGGCCAACGTCCTGACTTTC
CASSLSGPGGSGANVLTF
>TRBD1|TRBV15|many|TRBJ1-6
TGTGCCACCAGCAGAAAAGGACAGGGGGCTCCACCCCTCCACTTT
CATSRKGQGAPPLHF
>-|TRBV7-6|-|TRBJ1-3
TGTGCCAGCAGCTCGAGGGGGAGAGGCCCCGGAAACACCATATATTTT
CASSSRGRGPGNTIYF
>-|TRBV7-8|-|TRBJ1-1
TGTGCCAGCAGCCTACAGGGAGCCAGCACTGAAGCTTTCTTT
CASSLQGASTEAFF